What follows are 15 T cell receptor beta chains derived from one specimen sequenced in a study of shared T cell receptors in the human thymus. TCRdb's table, derived via immunoSEQ multiplex PCR, lists solely in-frame clones and lacks some. Of about 660,000 clones listed, around 89% are singletons. The same sample was also studied in work on human thymus T cells.

The sequencing sample was made of thymocytes. These receptor sequences come from a boy under two years old with a congenital heart defect.

The V call is TRBV29-1, the J call TRBJ2-1; TRBD2 is a possible D gene (6 bases). V was pared by 4 bases and J by 3 bases, with 28 bases between. CDR1 and CDR2 from the germline V gene are SQVTM and ANQGSEA. The CDR3 has 19 amino acids. The CDR3 nucleotides read TGCAGCGTTGTTGGGAACGCGAAATTGGGACTCAGAGACTACAATGAGCAGTTCTTC. Translation gives CSVVGNAKLGLRDYNEQFF.

The CDR3 loop is CASNCSYGLAGPYQETQYF. CDR3 coding DNA: TGCGCCAGCAATTGTTCGTACGGTCTAGCGGGCCCGTACCAAGAGACCCAGTACTTC. This chain uses TRBV10-1 with TRBJ2-5, with 8 positions matching TRBD2. The CDR3 loop spans 19 amino acids. CDR1 and CDR2 (germline): WNHNN, SYGVQD (reference sequence). Trimming took 7 bases from V and 0 from J; bases not matched to a gene: 19.

The chain links TRBV4-1 to TRBJ2-7; the match to TRBD2 covers 8 bases. The length of the CDR3 is 15 residues. The J segment lost 5 bases and the V segment lost 0 bases, leaving 6 bases of the junction unmatched. In germline, CDR1 is MGHRA, CDR2 YSYEKL. CDR3 residues: CASSQDWREEDEQYF. The CDR3 nucleotides are TGCGCCAGCAGCCAAGATTGGCGGGAGGAAGACGAGCAGTACTTC.

This chain uses TRBV19 with TRBJ2-1; no reliable D call. This CDR3 is built from 14 residues. The V end lost 7 bases, the J end lost 5 bases, and 15 bases lay between the germline ends. Germline-derived CDR1 and CDR2 are LNHDA and SQIVND (reference sequence). CDR3 sequence (DNA): TGTGCCAGTAACGGCGGCCATCCTAACAATGAGCAGTTCTTC. As protein: CASNGGHPNNEQFF. The full variable domain, rest sourced from reference TRBV19 and TRBJ2-1, is DGGITQSPKYLFRKEGQNVTLSCEQNLNHDAMYWYRQDPGQGLRLIYYSQIVNDFQKGDIAEGYSVSREKKESFPLTVTSAQKNPTAFYLCASNGGHPNNEQFFGPGTRLTVL.

The V and J genes are TRBV10-3 and TRBJ2-7; perhaps TRBD2 as D (5 bases). The CDR3 extends over 15 amino acids. The germline V and J ends were trimmed by 0 bases and 5 bases, with 14 bases remaining between them. The germline CDR1 and CDR2 sequences are ENHRY and SYGVKD. CDR3 DNA sequence: TGTGCCATCAGTGAGTCTGGGGTAGCGCTGAACGAGCAGTACTTC. Translating it yields CAISESGVALNEQYF.

The chain has TRBV15 and TRBJ2-7; no clear D. Germline values: CDR1 LNHNV, CDR2 YYDKDF (reference sequence). V was cut by 5 bases and J by 1 base, with 9 bases left in between. The CDR3 spans 13 residues. CDR3 loop: CATSPGLSYEQYF. The CDR3 DNA sequence: TGTGCCACCAGCCCTGGTCTATCCTACGAGCAGTACTTC.

The chain links TRBV28 to TRBJ2-7, with D perhaps matching TRBD2 (5 bases). V lost 0 bases and J 3 bases, leaving 9 bases between the germline ends. The CDR3 consists of 14 residues. From germline, CDR1 is MDHEN and CDR2 SYDVKM. The CDR3 DNA reads TGTGCCAGCAGTTTATGGGGAGCGGACTACGAGCAGTACTTC. Protein: CASSLWGADYEQYF.

This chain connects TRBV23-1 to TRBJ2-2, with a weak D call TRBD1 (6 bases). TRBV23-1 is an open reading frame whose function is uncertain. V lost 4 bases to trimming and J lost 6 bases, with 15 bases between them. The CDR3 length is 15 residues. The CDR3 protein is CASSLGGHRPGELFF. The CDR3 DNA reads TGCGCCAGCAGTCTTGGGGGACACCGACCCGGGGAGCTGTTTTTT.

This clone was detected once. The chain joins TRBV18 to TRBJ1-2; TRBD1 agrees at 7 bases. V was clipped by 0 bases and J by 4 bases; unmatched bases: 11. This CDR3 is built from 17 residues. The V gene's germline CDR1 is KGHSH and CDR2 LQKENI. The CDR3 reads CASSPPGTGDGFYGYTF. The CDR3 nucleotides read TGTGCCAGCTCACCACCGGGCACAGGGGACGGATTCTATGGCTACACCTTC.

This chain joins TRBV5-8 and TRBJ2-6; 9 bases align to TRBD2. CDR3 length: 16 amino acids. Germline V gives CDR1 SGHTS, CDR2 YDEGEE. The trim removed 6 bases at V and 0 bases at J, leaving 4 bases unmatched. The CDR3 DNA reads as TGTGCCAGCACGCGACTAGCGGCCTCTGGGGCCAACGTCCTGACTTTC. This codes for CASTRLAASGANVLTF.

The chain has TRBV6-4 and TRBJ1-2, with 8 bases fitting TRBD1. The germline V gene encodes CDR1 MRHNA and CDR2 SNTAGT. V was clipped by 4 bases and J by 6 bases; unmatched bases: 10. The CDR3 spans 15 residues. CDR3 coding DNA: TGTGCCAGCAGTGTCCGGGACAGGTCCTCGGATGGCTACACCTTC. This gives the protein CASSVRDRSSDGYTF.

The chain uses TRBV7-6 and TRBJ2-7; maybe TRBD2 (6 bases). Germline lookup yields CDR1 SGHVS and CDR2 FNYEAQ. The CDR3 length is 17 residues. Trimming shortened V by 4 bases and J by 6 bases, and 25 bases separated the two germline ends. The CDR3 DNA reads as TGTGCCAGCAGCTACATCCGGGACTTTGGAGGGCCGGTCGAGCAGTACTTC. It specifies CASSYIRDFGGPVEQYF.

The gene calls are TRBV4-3 and TRBJ2-5; TRBD2 might be the D (5 bases). The CDR3 contains 15 residues. V lost 1 base, J lost 3 bases, and 12 bases lay in between. Germline CDR1 and CDR2: LGHNA and YSLEER. DNA for the CDR3: TGCGCCAGCAGCCAAGCGAAGGCGGGCGAAGAGACCCAGTACTTC. Residues: CASSQAKAGEETQYF.

This chain links TRBV21-1 with TRBJ2-7; TRBD1, the D gene given by the table, was not confirmed from the DNA. TRBV21-1 is a listed pseudogene. The CDR3 has 13 residues. The DNA of the CDR3 is TGTGCCAGCAGCAAAGATCACAGACACGAGCAGTACTTC. Protein product: CASSKDHRHEQYF.

The gene calls are TRBV4-3 and TRBJ1-1; the match to TRBD1 covers 7 bases. The germline gives CDR1 LGHNA, CDR2 YSLEER. This CDR3 spans 17 amino acids. The J segment lost 5 bases and the V segment lost 0 bases, leaving 12 bases of the junction unmatched. CDR3 nucleotide sequence: TGCGCCAGCAGCCAAGATAGAGAGGGGGCTAATGGGACTGAAGCTTTCTTT. It is translated as CASSQDREGANGTEAFF.